The 5 T cell receptor beta chains reported below all come from one sample, sequenced in a study of blood T cells in healthy people across ages. For the second PCR, which ran for about 7 to 11 cycles, a sample-barcoded 5' primer and a J-beta primer mix were used. TCRdb processed the 5' RACE reads anew with MiXCR; each CDR3 protein has one entry. The table lists about 1.8 million distinct CDR3 sequences, around half of them singletons, with more than 2% in the top ten. Sequences were obtained from blood. The source is a middle-aged woman in good health.

The V gene is TRBV20-1, the J gene TRBJ2-3; 12 bases line up with TRBD2. V was pared by 4 bases and J by 2 bases, with 16 bases of the junction left unmatched. Germline V lookup: CDR1 DFQATT, CDR2 SNEGSKA (reference sequence). The CDR3 sequence is 19 residues long. For the CDR3, the DNA is TGCAGTGCTACTCTTTTGACTAGCGGGGGAACGGAATACACAGATACGCAGTATTTT. Amino acids: CSATLLTSGGTEYTDTQYF.

The J gene is TRBJ2-7, the V gene TRBV3-1, with a possible D match to TRBD2 (6 bases). Germline CDR1 LGHDT, CDR2 YNNKEL (reference sequence). V was clipped by 5 bases and J by 2 bases, with 13 bases between them. This CDR3 contains 14 residues. This CDR3 reads CASSGGTATYEQYF. The CDR3 coding sequence is TGTGCCAGCAGCGGAGGGACGGCAACCTACGAGCAGTACTTC.

This clonotype was seen more than once but under ten times. This sequence joins TRBV4-3 and TRBJ2-7, with a tentative D call TRBD2 (5 bases). The CDR3 sequence is 15 residues long. Trimming cost V 4 bases and J 3 bases, with 16 bases left between them. The V gene's germline CDR1 is LGHNA and CDR2 YSLEER. The CDR3: CASSPGLGENYEQYF. CDR3 DNA: TGCGCCAGCAGCCCGGGCCTCGGGGAAAACTACGAGCAGTACTTC.

V and J are TRBV6-5 and TRBJ1-1; D is perhaps TRBD1 (5 bases). CDR3 length: 15 residues. Trimming left V 2 bases short and J 4 bases short, with 14 bases between. Germline CDR1 reads MNHEY; CDR2 reads SVGAGI. CDR3 nucleotide sequence: TGTGCCAGCAGTTACGGGGTCGCGCAGGGCACTGAAGCTTTCTTT. It is translated as CASSYGVAQGTEAFF.

This chain joins TRBV11-2 and TRBJ1-2, with D perhaps TRBD1 (5 bases). Germline V gene lookup returns CDR1 SGHAT and CDR2 FQNNGV. Trimming left V 3 bases short and J 8 bases short, with 16 bases between. The CDR3 totals 14 residues. The CDR3 DNA sequence: TGTGCCAGCAGCTTGGACCCAGGGTTAGGCGGCTACACCTTC. Its protein product is CASSLDPGLGGYTF.